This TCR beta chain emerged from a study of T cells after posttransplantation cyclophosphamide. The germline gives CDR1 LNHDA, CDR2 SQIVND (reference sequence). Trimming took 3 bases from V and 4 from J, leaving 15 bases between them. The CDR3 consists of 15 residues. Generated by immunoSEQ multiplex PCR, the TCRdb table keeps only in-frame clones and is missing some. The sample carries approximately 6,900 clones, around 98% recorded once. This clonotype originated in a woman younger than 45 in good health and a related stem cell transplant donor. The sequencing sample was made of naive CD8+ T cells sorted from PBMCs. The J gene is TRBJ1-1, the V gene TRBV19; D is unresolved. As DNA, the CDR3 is TGTGCCAGTAGTATTGTCTTTATGGGAGGCACTGAAGCTTTCTTT. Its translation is CASSIVFMGGTEAFF.